What follows are 29 T cell receptor beta chains derived from one specimen sequenced in a study of T cell changes during pregnancy in multiple sclerosis. Clones were read by immunoSEQ multiplex PCR, and TCRdb kept only the in-frame ones, dropping some. The sample records about 40,000 clones, more than 85% being singletons. The specimen comprised CD8+ T cells from peripheral blood mononuclear cells, sampled in the first trimester of pregnancy. Receptor source: a female donor with multiple sclerosis, enrolled in a pregnancy study.

V gene TRBV6-5 combines with J gene TRBJ1-2; D not certain. V gave up 3 bases and J gave up 3 bases, with 11 bases separating them. The CDR3 sequence is 14 residues long. Germline values: CDR1 MNHEY, CDR2 SVGAGI. The CDR3 nucleotides read TGTGCCAGCAGTTATCAGTCAGTGGACTATGGCTACACCTTC. Translated: CASSYQSVDYGYTF.

This sequence joins TRBV7-9 and TRBJ1-2, with no clear D. The CDR3 totals 15 residues. Per the germline V gene, CDR1 is SEHNR and CDR2 is FQNEAQ (reference sequence). The V end was cut by 7 bases, the J end by 2 bases, with 17 bases between. In nucleotides, the CDR3 is TGTGCCAGCAACCTAGTAGAGTCTGGAAACTATGGCTACACCTTC. Translation: CASNLVESGNYGYTF.

This clone was detected only once. The V gene is TRBV5-1, the J gene TRBJ1-5; TRBD1 is a possible D gene (6 bases). This CDR3 contains 15 residues. The germline gives CDR1 SGHRS, CDR2 YFSETQ. V lost 9 bases and J lost 6, with 22 bases in between. For the CDR3, the DNA is TGCGCCATCCCACCTTTGATACAGGGAATTCAGCCCCAGCATTTT. Protein sequence: CAIPPLIQGIQPQHF.

V gene TRBV11-2 combines with J gene TRBJ2-1, with D possibly being TRBD2 (6 bases). V was shortened by 2 bases and J by 1 base, with 12 bases between the two germline ends. Germline CDR1 is SGHAT and CDR2 is FQNNGV. The CDR3 length is 16 residues. CDR3: CASSLSAGISYNEQFF. The CDR3 DNA is TGTGCCAGCAGCTTATCGGCGGGGATATCCTACAATGAGCAGTTCTTC.

The chain uses TRBV29-1 and TRBJ2-7, with TRBD1 as a possible D gene (7 bases). Trimming left V 6 bases short and J 0 bases short, with 12 bases between. The germline gives CDR1 SQVTM, CDR2 ANQGSEA. The CDR3 extends over 13 amino acids. CDR3 nucleotides: TGCAGCGTGCGGGACAGCCACTCCTACGAGCAGTACTTC. It translates to CSVRDSHSYEQYF.

This clone is a singleton in its sample. The chain carries TRBV6-6 and TRBJ1-2, with D possibly being TRBD1 (6 bases). This CDR3 spans 11 amino acids. Trimming stripped 8 bases from V and 8 bases from J, with 12 bases between. Germline loops: CDR1 MNHNY, CDR2 SVGAGI (reference sequence). CDR3 coding DNA: TGTGCCAGCGAGGGGGAGGGGGGCTACACCTTC. It encodes CASEGEGGYTF.

This clone was counted a few times. The chain combines TRBV7-9 with TRBJ1-5, with D hard to call. Germline-derived CDR1 and CDR2 are SEHNR and FQNEAQ (reference sequence). The ends were cut back, 5 bases at V and 0 bases at J, with 17 bases in the middle. The CDR3 covers 17 residues. In nucleotides, the CDR3 is TGTGCCAGCAGCCAACATCAGACGGAGAGTAGCAATCAGCCCCAGCATTTT. Amino acid sequence: CASSQHQTESSNQPQHF.

The chain links TRBV5-6 to TRBJ2-7; D might be TRBD1 (6 bases). Trimming removed 3 bases at V and 1 base at J, with 11 bases between. The CDR3 loop spans 14 amino acids. CDR1 is SGHDT, CDR2 YYEEEE, per germline. The chain's CDR3 is CASSYGTLSYEQYF. CDR3 nucleotide sequence: TGTGCCAGCAGCTATGGGACACTATCCTACGAGCAGTACTTC.

The V call is TRBV5-1, the J call TRBJ2-1; 8 nucleotides line up with TRBD2. There are 15 residues in the CDR3. The V gene end was trimmed by 0 bases and the J gene end by 4 bases; junction bases not matched to a gene: 3. CDR1 SGHRS and CDR2 YFSETQ come from the germline V gene. The CDR3 DNA follows: TGCGCCAGCAGCTTGGCCGGGGGGGATTACAATGAGCAGTTCTTC. As protein: CASSLAGGDYNEQFF.

The J gene is TRBJ1-2, the V gene TRBV19; 11 nucleotides agree with TRBD1. There are 14 residues in the CDR3. Germline V gives CDR1 LNHDA, CDR2 SQIVND (reference sequence). The ends lost 10 bases at V and 4 bases at J; junction bases unmatched: 8. The CDR3 sequence: CATIGTGGAYGYTF. Written as DNA, the CDR3 is TGTGCCACCATAGGGACAGGGGGGGCCTATGGCTACACCTTC.

The CDR3 is CASSFRIGRATDTQYF. DNA for the CDR3: TGTGCCAGCAGCTTTAGGATAGGGAGGGCCACAGATACGCAGTATTTT. This chain links TRBV7-9 with TRBJ2-3, with 7 bases identical to TRBD2. The CDR3 has 16 residues. Germline values: CDR1 SEHNR, CDR2 FQNEAQ (reference sequence). The junction had 8 bases not matched to a gene; V was cut back by 3 bases and J by 2 bases.

This rearrangement joins TRBV5-6 to TRBJ1-2, with 8 positions matching TRBD1. Trimming removed 4 bases from V and 4 bases from J; junction bases left unmatched: 15. The CDR3 length is 17 residues. Germline V lookup: CDR1 SGHDT, CDR2 YYEEEE. CDR3 sequence reads: CASSPGDRRAHFYGYTF. Here the CDR3 DNA reads TGTGCCAGCAGCCCCGGGGACAGGCGGGCCCATTTCTATGGCTACACCTTC. Looking up the rest from reference TRBV5-6 and TRBJ1-2 gives the full variable domain: DAGVTQSPTHLIKTRGQQVTLRCSPKSGHDTVSWYQQALGQGPQFIFQYYEEEERQRGNFPDRFSGHQFPNYSSELNVNALLLGDSALYLCASSPGDRRAHFYGYTFGSGTRLTVV.

The chain links TRBV13 to TRBJ1-6; D possibly corresponds to TRBD1 (5 bases). The length of the CDR3 is 15 residues. CDR1 PRHDT and CDR2 FYEKMQ come from the germline V gene (reference sequence). Between the trimmed V and J ends, which lost 2 bases and 10 bases, there was a span of 15 bases. The DNA for the CDR3 is TGTGCCAGCAGCTTATTGTCGGGGGGAGAATCACCCCTCCACTTT. It yields the protein CASSLLSGGESPLHF.

The genes are TRBV5-1 and TRBJ1-1, with 8 nucleotides matching TRBD1. Per the germline V gene, CDR1 is SGHRS and CDR2 is YFSETQ. V shed 3 bases and J 2 bases; nucleotides not matched to a gene: 6. The CDR3 has 15 amino acids. For the CDR3, the DNA is TGCGCCAGCAGCTCCGACAGGGGACTAAACACTGAAGCTTTCTTT. It is translated as CASSSDRGLNTEAFF.

The gene calls are TRBV9 and TRBJ2-5; D is perhaps TRBD2 (6 bases). Germline-derived CDR1 and CDR2 are SGDLS and YYNGEE. CDR3 length equals 16 residues. Trimming took off 1 base at V and 2 bases at J, with 15 bases between the two ends. In nucleotides, the CDR3 is TGTGCCAGCAGCGTAAATGTGGCGGGGCCGCAAGAGACCCAGTACTTC. Protein product: CASSVNVAGPQETQYF.

The chain is built from TRBV11-2 and TRBJ2-1, with 11 nucleotides matching TRBD2. V shed 5 bases and J 8 bases; nucleotides not matched to a gene: 8. CDR3 length: 15 amino acids. In germline, CDR1 is SGHAT, CDR2 FQNNGV. CDR3 coding DNA: TGTGCCAGCAGCATAGTGGTAGCGGGGGGGTATGAGCAGTTCTTC. This codes for CASSIVVAGGYEQFF.

The chain has TRBV5-6 and TRBJ2-5, with 15 positions matching TRBD2. The CDR3 is 18 amino acids. In germline, CDR1 is SGHDT, CDR2 YYEEEE. Trimming cost V 0 bases and J 5 bases; bases outside gene matches: 8. The DNA of the CDR3 is TGTGCCAGCAGCTTGGTCGGACTAGCGGGGGGGAACGGTGAGACCCAGTACTTC. Protein sequence: CASSLVGLAGGNGETQYF.

The rearrangement links TRBV2 to TRBJ2-3; D is perhaps TRBD2 (5 bases). Germline V gene sequence: CDR1 SNHLY, CDR2 FYNNEI. The CDR3 consists of 16 residues. V lost 1 base, J lost 1 base, and 12 bases lay in between. The CDR3 DNA is TGTGCCAGCAGTGAAGGCGGGCGAGGCGGCACAGATACGCAGTATTTT. This translates into CASSEGGRGGTDTQYF.

The J gene is TRBJ2-2, the V gene TRBV6-5, with no clear D. The germline V gene has CDR1 MNHEY and CDR2 SVGAGI. Trimming removed 2 bases from V and 6 bases from J, with 4 bases in between. There are 12 residues in the CDR3. The CDR3 DNA is TGTGCCAGCAGTTACGAGGCCGGGGAGCTGTTTTTT. Encoded protein: CASSYEAGELFF.

V and J are TRBV7-4 and TRBJ2-5, with TRBD2 identical over 8 bases. Trimming removed 5 bases from V and 5 bases from J; junction bases left unmatched: 10. The CDR3 spans 15 residues. From germline, CDR1 is SGHVT and CDR2 SQSDAQ. CDR3: CASSHYWRGEETQYF. DNA of the CDR3: TGTGCCAGCAGCCATTACTGGCGGGGGGAGGAGACCCAGTACTTC.

The chain has TRBV2 and TRBJ1-2; weak D call: TRBD1 (5 bases). The germline V and J ends were trimmed by 11 bases and 4 bases, with 14 bases remaining between them. The CDR3 has 12 residues. Looked up from germline, CDR1 is SNHLY and CDR2 is FYNNEI. CDR3 loop: CAPKGRGYGYTF. Here the CDR3 DNA reads TGTGCCCCGAAGGGGCGCGGCTATGGCTACACCTTC.

The rearrangement links TRBV7-2 to TRBJ1-3, with 7 bases aligning to TRBD1. Germline V gene lookup returns CDR1 SGHTA and CDR2 FQGNSA. With V trimmed by 6 bases and J by 3 bases, 8 bases remained unmatched. The CDR3 is 15 amino acids. The CDR3 DNA is TGTGCCAGCAGTCAACGACAGGGTTATGGAAACACCATATATTTT. This translates into CASSQRQGYGNTIYF.

The chain recombines TRBV5-1 with TRBJ2-7, with TRBD1 matching over 7 bases. Per the germline V gene, CDR1 is SGHRS and CDR2 is YFSETQ. With 6 bases clipped from V and 3 bases from J, the junction kept 12 bases outside the gene matches. The CDR3 consists of 15 residues. CDR3 nucleotide sequence: TGCGCCAGCACGATACGCCGACAGGGAATCTACGAGCAGTACTTC. Translated, it gives CASTIRRQGIYEQYF.

The rearrangement links TRBV7-8 to TRBJ2-1; D ambiguous. Trimming stripped 5 bases from V and 1 base from J, with 15 bases between. In germline, CDR1 is SGHVS, CDR2 FQNEAQ. The CDR3 is made up of 16 amino acids. The CDR3 DNA reads TGTGCCAGCAGCCCGAGACTTGTTGGATCCTACAATGAGCAGTTCTTC. Translation gives CASSPRLVGSYNEQFF.

V usage is TRBV4-1 and J usage is TRBJ2-1; D possibly corresponds to TRBD2 (6 bases). Germline V gives CDR1 MGHRA, CDR2 YSYEKL. V was trimmed by 1 base and J by 2 bases, leaving 9 bases between them. The CDR3 is made up of 15 amino acids. CDR3 loop: CASSQVRTTYNEQFF. DNA of the CDR3: TGCGCCAGCAGCCAAGTCCGGACTACCTACAATGAGCAGTTCTTC.

The chain recombines TRBV2 with TRBJ2-1; D remains unclear. V dropped 5 bases and J dropped 4 bases, with 12 bases sitting between them. This CDR3 is built from 14 residues. CDR1 and CDR2 (germline): SNHLY, FYNNEI. CDR3 amino acids: CASSNPLSYNEQFF. The DNA for the CDR3 is TGTGCCAGCAGTAACCCCCTCAGTTACAATGAGCAGTTCTTC.

The CDR3 region is CASSSPRGFHEQYF. For the CDR3, the DNA is TGTGCCAGCAGCTCCCCGCGGGGGTTTCACGAGCAGTACTTC. The chain carries TRBV7-9 and TRBJ2-7; 7 nucleotides match TRBD2. Germline V gives CDR1 SEHNR, CDR2 FQNEAQ (reference sequence). The CDR3 loop spans 14 amino acids. Unmatched junction bases numbered 8, after V lost 4 bases and J lost 5 bases.

The chain joins TRBV19 to TRBJ1-5; D is undetermined. V gave up 0 bases and J gave up 11 bases, with 17 bases separating them. The CDR3 has 15 amino acids. Germline V lookup: CDR1 LNHDA, CDR2 SQIVND (reference sequence). Here the CDR3 DNA reads TGTGCCAGTAGTATAGAGTTCACGGATTATCTAGCCCAGCATTTT. Residues: CASSIEFTDYLAQHF.

V gene TRBV29-1 combines with J gene TRBJ2-7; D possibly corresponds to TRBD2 (5 bases). The CDR3 runs to 13 residues. CDR1 is SQVTM, CDR2 ANQGSEA, per germline. Between the trimmed V and J ends, which lost 0 bases and 0 bases, there was a span of 6 bases. CDR3 sequence (DNA): TGCAGCGTTGAAGACGGGGACTCCTACGAGCAGTACTTC. This encodes CSVEDGDSYEQYF.